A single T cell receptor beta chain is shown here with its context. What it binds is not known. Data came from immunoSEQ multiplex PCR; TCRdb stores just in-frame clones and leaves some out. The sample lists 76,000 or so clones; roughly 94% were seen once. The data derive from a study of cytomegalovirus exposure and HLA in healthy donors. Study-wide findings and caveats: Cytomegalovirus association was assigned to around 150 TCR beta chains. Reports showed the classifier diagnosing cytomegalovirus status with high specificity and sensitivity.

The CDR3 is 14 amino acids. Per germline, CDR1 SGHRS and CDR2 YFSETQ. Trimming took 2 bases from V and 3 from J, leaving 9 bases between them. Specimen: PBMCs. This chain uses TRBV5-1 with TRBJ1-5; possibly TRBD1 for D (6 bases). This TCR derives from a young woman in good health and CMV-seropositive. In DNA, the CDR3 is TGCGCCAGCAGCTTACAGGGAAACAATCAGCCCCAGCATTTT. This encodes CASSLQGNNQPQHF. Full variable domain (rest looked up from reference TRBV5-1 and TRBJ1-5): KAGVTQTPRYLIKTRGQQVTLSCSPISGHRSVSWYQQTPGQGLQFLFEYFSETQRNKGNFPGRFSGRQFSNSRSEMNVSTLELGDSALYLCASSLQGNNQPQHFGDGTRLSIL.